Below are 32 T cell receptor beta chains sequenced from a single sample in a study of chronic HIV infection and antiretroviral therapy. Via MiXCR, TCRdb re-called the 5' RACE reads, giving one row per CDR3 protein. The table records about 48,000 distinct CDR3 sequences, about a fifth of them present only once. The sequencing sample was made of peripheral blood. Receptors originate from an adult who had HIV and had not received antiretroviral therapy, or was an uninfected healthy control (not recorded which).

This clonotype was observed a handful of times. The chain combines TRBV5-6 with TRBJ1-6; TRBD1 matches at 9 bases. Unmatched junction bases numbered 1, after V lost 0 bases and J lost 12 bases. The CDR3 loop spans 13 amino acids. Germline-derived CDR1 and CDR2 are SGHDT and YYEEEE. The CDR3 DNA sequence: TGTGCCAGCAGCTTGGGACAGGGGGGACCCCTCCACTTT. It yields the protein CASSLGQGGPLHF.

This clonotype has only a few counts. This chain connects TRBV28 to TRBJ2-1, with D possibly being TRBD1 (6 bases). CDR3 length: 14 amino acids. V was cut by 6 bases and J by 8 bases, with 17 bases left in between. Germline CDR1 is MDHEN and CDR2 is SYDVKM. Here the CDR3 reads CASRADSGDHEQFF. The CDR3 DNA reads as TGTGCCAGCAGAGCGGACAGCGGCGATCATGAGCAGTTCTTC. The complete variable domain, with remaining parts taken from reference TRBV28 and TRBJ2-1, reads DVKVTQSSRYLVKRTGEKVFLECVQDMDHENMFWYRQDPGLGLRLIYFSYDVKMKEKGDIPEGYSVSREKKERFSLILESASTNQTSMYLCASRADSGDHEQFFGPGTRLTVL.

The rearrangement links TRBV7-3 to TRBJ1-3; no reliable D call. Per the germline V gene, CDR1 is SGHTA and CDR2 is FQGTGA. Deletions cut 4 bases from V and 4 bases from J, with 14 bases between. This CDR3 spans 15 amino acids. The CDR3 bases are TGTGCCAGCAGCTGCTGGGTAGGGCGCGGAAACACCATATATTTT. As protein: CASSCWVGRGNTIYF.

In regard to this clonotype: It may be a read error: a sequence one base away is much more abundant. This chain links TRBV5-1 with TRBJ2-6; perhaps TRBD1 as D (6 bases). V was clipped by 1 base and J by 0 bases, with 8 bases between them. CDR1 is SGHRS, CDR2 YFSETQ, per germline. The CDR3 length is 16 residues. The CDR3 loop reads CASSLQGSSGANVLTF. The CDR3 DNA is TGCGCCAGCAGCTTGCAGGGGAGCTCTGGGGCCAACGTCCTGACTTTC. The whole variable domain, remainder taken from reference TRBV5-1 and TRBJ2-6, is KAGVTQTPRYLIKTRGQQVTLSCSPISGHRSVSWYQQTPGQGLQFLFEYFSETQRNKGNFPGRFSGRQFSNSRSEMNVSTLELGDSALYLCASSLQGSSGANVLTFGAGSRLTVL.

The chain has TRBV20-1 and TRBJ1-1; 10 nucleotides match TRBD1. The V gene end was trimmed by 0 bases and the J gene end by 5 bases; junction bases not matched to a gene: 9. The CDR3 sequence is 16 residues long. Germline lookup yields CDR1 DFQATT and CDR2 SNEGSKA (reference sequence). CDR3 amino acids: CSARDGGTGESTEAFF. The DNA for the CDR3 is TGCAGTGCTAGAGATGGGGGGACAGGGGAGAGTACTGAAGCTTTCTTT.

The J gene is TRBJ2-7, the V gene TRBV2, with D perhaps TRBD2 (6 bases). CDR1 and CDR2 (germline): SNHLY, FYNNEI. V gave up 6 bases and J gave up 0 bases, with 15 bases separating them. The CDR3 totals 15 residues. The CDR3 sequence: CASRQRGLSSYEQYF. The CDR3 DNA follows: TGTGCCAGCAGACAAAGGGGACTTTCCTCCTACGAGCAGTACTTC.

This clonotype was seen many times. The chain has TRBV11-2 and TRBJ2-3; 8 bases match TRBD1. Germline CDR1 SGHAT, CDR2 FQNNGV. This CDR3 is built from 16 residues. The junction had 16 bases not matched to a gene; V was cut back by 6 bases and J by 8 bases. The DNA for the CDR3 is TGTGCCAGCAGACCAGGGACAGGAGTAATCTTTTCTACGCAGTATTTT. Residues: CASRPGTGVIFSTQYF.

The sample holds a few counts of this clonotype. The genes are TRBV28 and TRBJ2-7; no reliable D call. In germline, CDR1 is MDHEN, CDR2 SYDVKM. This CDR3 is 13 amino acids long. V lost 2 bases to trimming and J lost 2 bases, with 7 bases between them. Here the CDR3 DNA reads TGTGCCAGCAGTTTAATTCTAGCCTACGAGCAGTACTTC. Protein: CASSLILAYEQYF.

This clonotype was picked up a small number of times. The chain joins TRBV29-1 to TRBJ2-3; 12 bases are shared with TRBD2. CDR1 is SQVTM, CDR2 ANQGSEA, per germline. V was pared by 7 bases and J by 3 bases, with 11 bases of the junction left unmatched. This CDR3 contains 16 residues. The CDR3 bases are TGCAGCGCCGTGAGACTAGCGGGAGCCCATACAGATACGCAGTATTTT. As protein: CSAVRLAGAHTDTQYF.

This chain connects TRBV12-3 or TRBV12-4 to TRBJ2-1; possibly TRBD1 or TRBD2 for D (5 bases each). CDR3 length: 13 amino acids. With 3 bases removed from V and 10 bases from J, the gap between germline ends came to 13 bases. The CDR3 protein is CASSLPGTLEQFF. The CDR3 DNA reads as TGTGCCAGCAGTTTGCCTGGGACCCTAGAGCAGTTCTTC.

This clonotype was recorded a few times. V usage is TRBV5-6 and J usage is TRBJ2-3; a weak D match, TRBD1 (6 bases). V was pared by 4 bases and J by 1 base, with 13 bases between. Germline CDR1 reads SGHDT; CDR2 reads YYEEEE. This CDR3 comprises 15 residues. The CDR3 nucleotides read TGTGCCAGCAGCGCCTACAGGGTCCGCACAGATACGCAGTATTTT. It is translated as CASSAYRVRTDTQYF. Full variable domain (rest looked up from reference TRBV5-6 and TRBJ2-3): DAGVTQSPTHLIKTRGQQVTLRCSPKSGHDTVSWYQQALGQGPQFIFQYYEEEERQRGNFPDRFSGHQFPNYSSELNVNALLLGDSALYLCASSAYRVRTDTQYFGPGTRLTVL.

This clonotype has at least ten counts. The CDR3 region is CASSLGITEETQYF. The CDR3 DNA follows: TGTGCCAGCAGTTTAGGGATTACAGAAGAGACCCAGTACTTC. The chain uses TRBV12-3 or TRBV12-4 and TRBJ2-5; D ambiguous. The CDR3 loop spans 14 amino acids. V was pared by 1 base and J by 3 bases, with 9 bases between.

This clonotype showed up just a few times. The chain has TRBV18 and TRBJ1-3; weak D call: TRBD1 (6 bases). The V gene lost 2 bases and the J gene lost 8 bases, with 16 bases spanning the gap. Per the germline V gene, CDR1 is KGHSH and CDR2 is LQKENI. This CDR3 spans 15 amino acids. The CDR3 sequence: CASSPNIRGRDTIYF. CDR3 coding DNA: TGTGCCAGCTCACCAAACATCCGGGGGCGAGACACCATATATTTT.

The V call is TRBV10-3, the J call TRBJ2-3; no reliable D call. There are 14 residues in the CDR3. Per the germline V gene, CDR1 is ENHRY and CDR2 is SYGVKD. Trimming took 4 bases from V and 2 from J, leaving 10 bases between them. CDR3 in DNA: TGTGCCATCAGTGTAGGCGGAGACACAGATACGCAGTATTTT. Residues: CAISVGGDTDTQYF.

This clonotype occurred many times. The chain links TRBV4-1 to TRBJ2-1; no clear D. Trimming took 1 base from V and 3 from J, leaving 4 bases between them. Germline V gene data show CDR1 as MGHRA and CDR2 as YSYEKL. This CDR3 contains 13 residues. CDR3 loop: CASSQGLYNEQFF. The CDR3 DNA reads TGCGCCAGCAGCCAAGGGCTCTACAATGAGCAGTTCTTC.

This clonotype was seen only a few times. The chain links TRBV5-1 to TRBJ2-7; TRBD1 aligns across 9 bases. Losses at the gene ends were 6 bases for V and 5 bases for J; bases not matched to a gene: 9. CDR3 length: 14 amino acids. Germline CDR1 reads SGHRS; CDR2 reads YFSETQ. As DNA, the CDR3 is TGCGCCAGCACCCGGACAGGGGTTCAAGACGAGCAGTACTTC. Amino acid sequence: CASTRTGVQDEQYF.

CDR3 in amino acids: CASSNLLAGSPNEQFF. CDR3 nucleotide sequence: TGTGCCAGCAGCAATTTACTAGCGGGCAGTCCCAATGAGCAGTTCTTC. V is TRBV21-1 and J is TRBJ2-1; TRBD2 reflects the table's D call only, with no check against the DNA. TRBV21-1 is designated a pseudogene. The CDR3 spans 16 residues.

This rearrangement joins TRBV7-3 to TRBJ2-1, with a weak D call TRBD2 (6 bases). CDR3 length: 16 residues. In germline, CDR1 is SGHTA, CDR2 FQGTGA. Trimming stripped 1 base from V and 0 bases from J, with 10 bases between. The CDR3 is CASSLSRGSSYNEQFF. The CDR3 DNA reads TGTGCCAGCAGCTTAAGCCGGGGGAGCTCCTACAATGAGCAGTTCTTC. Full variable domain (missing parts from reference TRBV7-3 and TRBJ2-1): GAGVSQTPSNKVTEKGKYVELRCDPISGHTALYWYRQSLGQGPEFLIYFQGTGAADDSGLPNDRFFAVRPEGSVSTLKIQRTERGDSAVYLCASSLSRGSSYNEQFFGPGTRLTVL.

V is TRBV7-2 and J is TRBJ2-2; D gene uncertain. V gave up 5 bases and J gave up 7 bases, with 8 bases separating them. Germline V lookup: CDR1 SGHTA, CDR2 FQGNSA. This CDR3 region has 12 residues. The CDR3 DNA follows: TGTGCCAGCAGCCTCCAGGTCGGGGAGCTGTTTTTT. As protein: CASSLQVGELFF.

The chain is built from TRBV28 and TRBJ2-7; tentative D call: TRBD1 (6 bases). Per the germline V gene, CDR1 is MDHEN and CDR2 is SYDVKM. The germline V and J ends were trimmed by 0 bases and 5 bases, with 11 bases remaining between them. This CDR3 is 14 amino acids long. The CDR3 region is CASSLWDSRDEQYF. DNA for the CDR3: TGTGCCAGCAGTTTATGGGACAGTAGGGACGAGCAGTACTTC.

This clonotype was found a few times. This chain joins TRBV12-3 or TRBV12-4 and TRBJ2-3, with D unclear. Trimming removed 1 base from V and 2 bases from J, with 7 bases in between. The CDR3 runs 14 residues. In nucleotides, the CDR3 is TGTGCCAGCAGTTTAGACCAGATCACAGATACGCAGTATTTT. Amino acids: CASSLDQITDTQYF.

The chain carries TRBV6-5 and TRBJ1-2, with 7 bases that match TRBD1. The CDR3 contains 15 residues. Germline V gives CDR1 MNHEY, CDR2 SVGAGI. The J segment lost 5 bases and the V segment lost 6 bases, leaving 12 bases of the junction unmatched. CDR3 sequence reads: CASSLGQQLNYGYTF. In DNA form, the CDR3 reads TGTGCCAGCAGCCTGGGACAGCAACTAAATTATGGCTACACCTTC.

The table lists this clonotype with a few counts. The chain carries TRBV30 and TRBJ1-2; unclear D gene. The V gene's germline CDR1 is GTSNPN and CDR2 SVGIG (reference sequence). Trimming cost V 0 bases and J 0 bases, with 11 bases left between them. This CDR3 comprises 15 residues. Here the CDR3 reads CAWSVGQVTNYGYTF. For the CDR3, the DNA is TGTGCCTGGAGTGTCGGGCAGGTTACTAACTATGGCTACACCTTC.

This rearrangement joins TRBV11-2 to TRBJ1-2; the D gene is possibly TRBD1 (5 bases). The germline V gene encodes CDR1 SGHAT and CDR2 FQNNGV. The CDR3 runs to 15 residues. Between the trimmed V and J ends, which lost 1 base and 0 bases, there was a span of 9 bases. The CDR3 region has the DNA TGTGCCAGCAGCTTAGGGGGCGCATCTAACTATGGCTACACCTTC. It yields the protein CASSLGGASNYGYTF.

CDR3 nucleotides: TGCGCCAGCGGGGGACAGACACAAGAGACCCAGTACTTC. It encodes CASGGQTQETQYF. The chain joins TRBV5-1 to TRBJ2-5; 7 nucleotides match TRBD1. Trimming took 7 bases from V and 2 from J; bases not matched to a gene: 5. CDR1 and CDR2 from the germline V gene are SGHRS and YFSETQ. CDR3 length equals 13 residues.

This chain links TRBV3-1 with TRBJ1-3; D uncertain. The CDR3 spans 13 residues. V was trimmed by 1 base and J by 2 bases, leaving 3 bases between them. Germline V gene data show CDR1 as LGHDT and CDR2 as YNNKEL (reference sequence). The CDR3 DNA reads as TGTGCCAGCAGCCAAGTCACTGGAAACACCATATATTTT. Protein product: CASSQVTGNTIYF.

The rearrangement joins TRBV23-1 to TRBJ2-5; no definite D call. TRBV23-1 is designated an ORF whose function remains uncertain. The CDR3 is 16 residues long. Trimming left V 2 bases short and J 2 bases short, with 15 bases between. The CDR3 region is CASSQTHRSAQETQYF. DNA for the CDR3: TGCGCCAGCAGTCAAACCCACAGATCCGCGCAAGAGACCCAGTACTTC.

This clonotype was detected only a few times. The chain employs TRBV28 and TRBJ1-2; D unresolved. The germline gives CDR1 MDHEN, CDR2 SYDVKM. V shed 0 bases and J shed 14 bases, with 13 bases lying between them. This CDR3 is built from 12 residues. CDR3 coding DNA: TGTGCCAGCAGTTTATGGGCCGGGCGGAGGACCTTC. Translated, it gives CASSLWAGRRTF.

In this sample, this clonotype turned up a few times. The J gene is TRBJ2-1, the V gene TRBV20-1; 13 nucleotides match TRBD2. CDR3 length equals 14 residues. Unmatched junction bases numbered 4, after V lost 5 bases and J lost 6 bases. From germline, CDR1 is DFQATT and CDR2 SNEGSKA (reference sequence). The CDR3 protein is CSAPGLAGPNEQFF. The CDR3 bases are TGCAGTGCTCCGGGACTAGCGGGACCCAATGAGCAGTTCTTC.

The chain links TRBV4-1 to TRBJ1-5; D gene ambiguous. This CDR3 has 16 amino acids. CDR1 is MGHRA and CDR2 is YSYEKL in the germline V gene. Trimming pared 1 base from V and 0 bases from J, leaving 10 bases between. CDR3 protein: CASSQGPLVSNQPQHF. The CDR3, as DNA: TGCGCCAGCAGCCAAGGACCCTTGGTTAGCAATCAGCCCCAGCATTTT.

This chain connects TRBV9 to TRBJ2-3, with a weak D call TRBD2 (5 bases). The V gene lost 3 bases and the J gene lost 2 bases, with 13 bases spanning the gap. Germline lookup yields CDR1 SGDLS and CDR2 YYNGEE. The CDR3 runs 15 residues. CDR3 in DNA: TGTGCCAGCAGCGAGCAGTTAGCGTACACAGATACGCAGTATTTT. Translation: CASSEQLAYTDTQYF.

The chain links TRBV29-1 to TRBJ2-3; 7 bases are shared with TRBD1. This CDR3 has 15 amino acids. The trim removed 4 bases at V and 0 bases at J, leaving 7 bases unmatched. The V gene's germline CDR1 is SQVTM and CDR2 ANQGSEA. CDR3: CSVGQGVHSTDTQYF. CDR3 coding DNA: TGCAGCGTTGGACAGGGAGTTCATAGCACAGATACGCAGTATTTT.